Listed here is a single TCR beta chain. The antigen remains undetermined. The data originate from a study of T cell responses to AZD1222 COVID-19 vaccine. Whole-study results and caveats: Clonal diversity was possibly underestimated, and the donors were mostly white British, with more females. Seropositivity was recorded at baseline in only a handful of AZD1222 recipients. Repertoires in all cases were sampled only once the peak T cell response had passed.

In germline, CDR1 is SGHRS, CDR2 YFSETQ. Between the trimmed V and J ends, which lost 4 bases and 5 bases, there was a span of 16 bases. The CDR3 has 15 residues. This table comes from immunoSEQ multiplex PCR, and its TCRdb copy is limited to in-frame clones, with some not included. This sample has about 110,000 clones, with about nine tenths found just once. The receptor was isolated from an adult in good health. V usage is TRBV5-1 and J usage is TRBJ2-1, with unresolved D. This specimen was peripheral blood, taken on day 0 of AZD1222 vaccination. The CDR3 loop reads CASSPDGSLNNEQFF. DNA for the CDR3: TGCGCCAGCAGCCCGGACGGTTCATTGAACAATGAGCAGTTCTTC. Using reference TRBV5-1 and TRBJ2-1 for the parts outside the CDR3, the full variable domain is KAGVTQTPRYLIKTRGQQVTLSCSPISGHRSVSWYQQTPGQGLQFLFEYFSETQRNKGNFPGRFSGRQFSNSRSEMNVSTLELGDSALYLCASSPDGSLNNEQFFGPGTRLTVL.